This T cell receptor (beta chain) was retrieved from a study of identifying expanded T cells in peripheral blood. Trimming pared 5 bases from V and 0 bases from J, leaving 5 bases between. Germline CDR1 reads MNHNY; CDR2 reads SVGAGI (reference sequence). The CDR3 loop spans 13 amino acids. Only in-frame clones appear in the TCRdb table, and some are missing; sequencing was by immunoSEQ multiplex PCR. Found here are 84,000 or so clones, around nine tenths of them singletons; the top ten hold around 2.8%. V usage is TRBV6-6 and J usage is TRBJ1-3; D is undetermined. The source material was blood. The receptor's source is a person aged 18 to 75 in good health. In DNA, the CDR3 is TGTGCCAGCAGTGACAACTCTGGAAACACCATATATTTT. Its protein product is CASSDNSGNTIYF.